The next 16 T cell receptor beta chains were all read from a single sample in a study of blood T cells in healthy people across ages. A second PCR, run for about 7 to 12 cycles, used a sample-barcoded 5' primer plus a J-beta primer mix. MiXCR, run by TCRdb on the 5' RACE reads, gives a single entry per CDR3 protein. The sample carries over 600,000 distinct CDR3 sequences, under 25% recorded once. The sequenced sample was blood. The receptors derive from a man in his 70s in good health.

At least ten counts were recorded for this clonotype. In DNA, the CDR3 is TGTGCCAGCTCACCACGTAGCGCCCACAATGAGCAGTTCTTC. Encoded protein: CASSPRSAHNEQFF. The V gene is TRBV18, the J gene TRBJ2-1; weak D call: TRBD2 (5 bases). V was clipped by 1 base and J by 5 bases, with 9 bases between them. The CDR3 has 14 amino acids. The germline CDR1 and CDR2 sequences are KGHSH and LQKENI.

This clonotype has only a few counts. This chain uses TRBV27 with TRBJ2-3; D is uncertain. V was cut by 2 bases and J by 0 bases, with 9 bases left in between. Germline values: CDR1 MNHEY, CDR2 SMNVEV (reference sequence). The CDR3 has 15 residues. CDR3 DNA: TGTGCCAGCAGTTTACGGCCGCCTAGCACAGATACGCAGTATTTT. Translation gives CASSLRPPSTDTQYF.

This clonotype was picked up a small number of times. V is TRBV6-5 and J is TRBJ2-2; 8 nucleotides align to TRBD2. The CDR3 covers 15 residues. Germline CDR1 and CDR2: MNHEY and SVGAGI. The V gene end was trimmed by 4 bases and the J gene end by 6 bases; junction bases not matched to a gene: 7. CDR3 nucleotides: TGTGCCAGCAGTTCTACGGGAGGGGTCCCCGGGGAGCTGTTTTTT. This encodes CASSSTGGVPGELFF.

The chain employs TRBV5-1 and TRBJ2-7, with 7 positions matching TRBD1. Near its end, the DNA agrees better with TRBJ2-1, so the J call may be wrong. In germline, CDR1 is SGHRS, CDR2 YFSETQ. CDR3 length: 14 amino acids. CDR3 region: CASSGDSQYNEQFF. The DNA of the CDR3 is TGCGCCAGCAGCGGGGACAGCCAATACAATGAGCAGTTCTTC.

On this clonotype itself: A single base separates this from a much larger clone, so it may be a read error. The J gene is TRBJ1-2, the V gene TRBV14, with 8 bases matching TRBD1. CDR3 size: 12 residues. The V gene's germline CDR1 is SGHDN and CDR2 FVKESK. The CDR3 nucleotides are TGTGGCAGCAGCCTGGGGACAGGCCGTAACACCTTC. This gives the protein CGSSLGTGRNTF.

This rearrangement joins TRBV12-3 or TRBV12-4 to TRBJ1-2; D is undetermined. Trimming stripped 6 bases from V and 5 bases from J, with 10 bases between. This CDR3 has 12 amino acids. For the CDR3, the DNA is TGTGCCAGCAGGGCGGACCGTTATGGCTACACCTTC. This gives the protein CASRADRYGYTF.

This clonotype was observed a few times. CDR3 protein: CASSLENSYEQYF. For the CDR3, the DNA is TGCGCCAGCAGCCTGGAAAACTCCTACGAGCAGTACTTC. The V and J genes are TRBV5-1 and TRBJ2-7; no firm D call. CDR3 length: 13 residues. CDR1 and CDR2 (germline): SGHRS, YFSETQ. V was pared by 4 bases and J by 0 bases, with 8 bases between.

J is TRBJ2-1 and V is TRBV7-2, with a weak D call TRBD2 (5 bases). With 0 bases removed from V and 10 bases from J, the gap between germline ends came to 16 bases. The CDR3 is made up of 15 amino acids. CDR1 SGHTA and CDR2 FQGNSA come from the germline V gene. CDR3 DNA sequence: TGTGCCAGCAGCTTAGCGGGAGAACCCTACGAGGAGCAGTTCTTC. Translated: CASSLAGEPYEEQFF. Together with reference TRBV7-2 and TRBJ2-1, the CDR3 gives the full variable domain: GAGVSQSPSNKVTEKGKDVELRCDPISGHTALYWYRQSLGQGLEFLIYFQGNSAPDKSGLPSDRFSAERTGGSVSTLTIQRTQQEDSAVYLCASSLAGEPYEEQFFGPGTRLTVL.

This clonotype was observed a few times. The rearrangement joins TRBV27 to TRBJ2-6; no firm D call. The CDR3 covers 15 residues. From germline, CDR1 is MNHEY and CDR2 SMNVEV (reference sequence). The V end lost 9 bases, the J end lost 2 bases, and 14 bases lay between the germline ends. The CDR3 here is CASGRSKAGANVLTF. The CDR3, as DNA: TGTGCCAGTGGTCGGAGCAAGGCTGGGGCCAACGTCCTGACTTTC.

This chain links TRBV6-5 with TRBJ1-3; D call uncertain. The CDR3 covers 12 residues. Trimming removed 8 bases from V and 11 bases from J, with 16 bases in between. Germline assignment: CDR1 MNHEY and CDR2 SVGAGI. CDR3 residues: CASHGGERAIYF. The CDR3, as DNA: TGTGCCAGCCATGGTGGCGAACGGGCCATATATTTT.

This clonotype was picked up a small number of times. The chain combines TRBV10-3 with TRBJ2-5; D uncertain. Germline values: CDR1 ENHRY, CDR2 SYGVKD. The V and J ends lost 3 bases and 4 bases respectively, with 6 bases between them. The CDR3 is made up of 12 amino acids. The CDR3 spells CAISDGRETQYF. DNA of the CDR3: TGTGCCATCAGTGACGGAAGAGAGACCCAGTACTTC.

The chain has TRBV7-9 and TRBJ2-3; TRBD1 might be the D (6 bases). Germline V gene lookup returns CDR1 SEHNR and CDR2 FQNEAQ (reference sequence). V lost 7 bases and J lost 2, with 13 bases in between. This CDR3 has 14 amino acids. CDR3 nucleotides: TGTGCCAGCACGCCTCTGGGGGCCACAGATACGCAGTATTTT. Translation gives CASTPLGATDTQYF.

The J gene is TRBJ2-5, the V gene TRBV15; D gene uncertain. Trimming took 5 bases from V and 9 from J, leaving 16 bases between them. Germline CDR1 reads LNHNV; CDR2 reads YYDKDF (reference sequence). The CDR3 runs to 13 residues. The CDR3 nucleotides read TGTGCCACCAGCGTAGACCTAATTGGTGCCCAGTACTTC. Translation gives CATSVDLIGAQYF. Together with reference TRBV15 and TRBJ2-5, the CDR3 gives the full variable domain: DAMVIQNPRYQVTQFGKPVTLSCSQTLNHNVMYWYQQKSSQAPKLLFHYYDKDFNNEADTPDNFQSRRPNTSFCFLDIRSPGLGDTAMYLCATSVDLIGAQYFGPGTRLLVL.

V usage is TRBV6-6 and J usage is TRBJ2-5; weak D call: TRBD2 (5 bases). Germline V lookup: CDR1 MNHNY, CDR2 SVGAGI (reference sequence). Trimming removed 6 bases from V and 2 bases from J, with 10 bases in between. The CDR3 is 13 amino acids. Here the CDR3 reads CASRTTGQETQYF. Here the CDR3 DNA reads TGTGCCAGCAGAACCACGGGACAAGAGACCCAGTACTTC.

This clonotype was found a few times. The chain has TRBV20-1 and TRBJ2-7; D perhaps matches TRBD1 (6 bases). The CDR3 spans 12 residues. V lost 4 bases to trimming and J lost 2 bases, with 9 bases between them. Germline lookup yields CDR1 DFQATT and CDR2 SNEGSKA (reference sequence). The CDR3 DNA follows: TGCAGTGCTAACCGGGACACCTACGAGCAGTACTTC. This codes for CSANRDTYEQYF.

The chain carries TRBV9 and TRBJ2-5; 8 bases agree with TRBD2. The CDR3 totals 16 residues. Germline CDR1 is SGDLS and CDR2 is YYNGEE. Losses at the gene ends were 2 bases for V and 2 bases for J; bases not matched to a gene: 8. In DNA, the CDR3 is TGTGCCAGCAGCGTTGACTCTAGCGGGCTTCAAGAGACCCAGTACTTC. Translated, it gives CASSVDSSGLQETQYF. Full variable domain (remainder filled in from reference TRBV9 and TRBJ2-5): DSGVTQTPKHLITATGQRVTLRCSPRSGDLSVYWYQQSLDQGLQFLIQYYNGEERAKGNILERFSAQQFPDLHSELNLSSLELGDSALYFCASSVDSSGLQETQYFGPGTRLLVL.